This T cell receptor (beta chain) was profiled in a study of STAT5B mutations in CD4+ large granular lymphocyte leukemia. On this clone: What it recognizes is unknown.

Points from the study as a whole: CD4-sorted patient repertoires seemed more clonal than healthy CD4+ repertoires. Higher CD4+ than CD8+ T-LGLL clonality might reflect small sample size.

Profiled with immunoSEQ multiplex PCR; TCRdb holds only in-frame clones, not every one. The data hold about 40,000 clones, with approximately 84% observed a single time. Sequenced sample: CD4+ T cells from blood buffy coats. The sequence derives from a human donor in good health.

As DNA, the CDR3 is TGTGCCAGCAGCCCCATCCGGGACAGCTACGAGCAGTACTTC. Its translation: CASSPIRDSYEQYF. The chain carries TRBV7-2 and TRBJ2-5; 7 bases are a match to TRBD1. The better agreement between TRBJ2-7 and the DNA end casts doubt on the J call. In germline, CDR1 is SGHTA, CDR2 FQGNSA. CDR3 length equals 14 residues.